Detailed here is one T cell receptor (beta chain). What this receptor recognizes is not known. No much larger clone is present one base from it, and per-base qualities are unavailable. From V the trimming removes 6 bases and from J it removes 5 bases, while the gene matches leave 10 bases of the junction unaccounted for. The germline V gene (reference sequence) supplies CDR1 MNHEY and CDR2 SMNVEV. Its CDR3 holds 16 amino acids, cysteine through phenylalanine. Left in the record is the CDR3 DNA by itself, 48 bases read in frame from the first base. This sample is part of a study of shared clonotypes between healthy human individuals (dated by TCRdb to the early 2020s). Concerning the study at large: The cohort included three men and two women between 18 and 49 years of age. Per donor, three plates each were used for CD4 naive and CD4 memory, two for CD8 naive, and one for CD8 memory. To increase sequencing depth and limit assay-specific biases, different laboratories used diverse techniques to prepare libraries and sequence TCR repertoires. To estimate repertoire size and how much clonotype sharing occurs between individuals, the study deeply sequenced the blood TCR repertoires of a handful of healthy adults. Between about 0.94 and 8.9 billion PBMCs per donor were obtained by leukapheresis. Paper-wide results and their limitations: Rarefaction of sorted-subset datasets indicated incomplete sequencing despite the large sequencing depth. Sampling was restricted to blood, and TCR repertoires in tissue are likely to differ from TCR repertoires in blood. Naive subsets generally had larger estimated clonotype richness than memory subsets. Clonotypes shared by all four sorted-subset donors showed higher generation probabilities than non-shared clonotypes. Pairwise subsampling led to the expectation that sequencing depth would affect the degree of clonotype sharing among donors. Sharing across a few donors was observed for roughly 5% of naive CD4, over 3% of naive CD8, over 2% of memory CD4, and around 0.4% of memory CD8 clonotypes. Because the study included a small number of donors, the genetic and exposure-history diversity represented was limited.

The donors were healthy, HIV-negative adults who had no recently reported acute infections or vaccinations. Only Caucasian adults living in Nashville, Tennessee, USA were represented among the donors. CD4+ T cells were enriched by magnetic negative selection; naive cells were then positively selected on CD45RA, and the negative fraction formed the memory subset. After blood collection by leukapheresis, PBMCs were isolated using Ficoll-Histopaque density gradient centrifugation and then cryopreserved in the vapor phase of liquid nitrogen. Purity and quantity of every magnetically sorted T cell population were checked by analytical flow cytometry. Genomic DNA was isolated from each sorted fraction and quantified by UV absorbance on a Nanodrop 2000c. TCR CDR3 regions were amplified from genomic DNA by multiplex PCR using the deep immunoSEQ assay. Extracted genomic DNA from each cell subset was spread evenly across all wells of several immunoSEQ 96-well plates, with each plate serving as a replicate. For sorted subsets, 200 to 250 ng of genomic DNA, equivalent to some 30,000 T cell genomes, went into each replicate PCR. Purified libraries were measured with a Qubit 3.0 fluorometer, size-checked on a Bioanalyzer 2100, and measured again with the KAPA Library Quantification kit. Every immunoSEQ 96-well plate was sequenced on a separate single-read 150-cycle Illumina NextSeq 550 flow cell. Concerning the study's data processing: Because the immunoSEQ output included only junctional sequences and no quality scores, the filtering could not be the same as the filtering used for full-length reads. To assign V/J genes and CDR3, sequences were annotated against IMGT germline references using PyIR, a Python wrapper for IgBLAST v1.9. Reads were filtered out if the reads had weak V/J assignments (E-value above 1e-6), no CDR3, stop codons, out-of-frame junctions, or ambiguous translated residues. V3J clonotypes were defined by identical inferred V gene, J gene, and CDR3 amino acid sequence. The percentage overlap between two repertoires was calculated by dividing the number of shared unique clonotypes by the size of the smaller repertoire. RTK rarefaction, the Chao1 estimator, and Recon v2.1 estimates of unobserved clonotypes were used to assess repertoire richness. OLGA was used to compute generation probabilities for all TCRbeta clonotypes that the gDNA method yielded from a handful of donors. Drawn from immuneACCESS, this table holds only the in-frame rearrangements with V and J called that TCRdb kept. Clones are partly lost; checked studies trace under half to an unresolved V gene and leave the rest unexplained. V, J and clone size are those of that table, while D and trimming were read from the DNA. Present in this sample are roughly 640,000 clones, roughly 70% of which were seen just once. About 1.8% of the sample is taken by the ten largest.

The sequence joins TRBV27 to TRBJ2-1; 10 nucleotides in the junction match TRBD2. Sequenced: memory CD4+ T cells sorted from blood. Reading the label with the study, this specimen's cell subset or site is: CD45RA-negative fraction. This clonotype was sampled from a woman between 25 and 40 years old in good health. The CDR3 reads CASRRAGLAGDNEQFF. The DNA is TGTGCCAGCAGAAGGGCGGGGCTAGCGGGGGACAATGAGCAGTTCTTC.